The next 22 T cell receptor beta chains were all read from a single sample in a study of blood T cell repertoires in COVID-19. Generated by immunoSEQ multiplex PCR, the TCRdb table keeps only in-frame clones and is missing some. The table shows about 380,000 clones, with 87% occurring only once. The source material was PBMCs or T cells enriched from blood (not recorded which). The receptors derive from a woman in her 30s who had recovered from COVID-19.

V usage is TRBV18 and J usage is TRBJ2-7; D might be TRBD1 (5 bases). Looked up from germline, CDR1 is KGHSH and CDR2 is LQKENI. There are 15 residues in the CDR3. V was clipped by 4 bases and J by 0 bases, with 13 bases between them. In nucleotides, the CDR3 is TGTGCCAGCTCACAAGACAGTGGGTTCTCCTACGAGCAGTACTTC. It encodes CASSQDSGFSYEQYF.

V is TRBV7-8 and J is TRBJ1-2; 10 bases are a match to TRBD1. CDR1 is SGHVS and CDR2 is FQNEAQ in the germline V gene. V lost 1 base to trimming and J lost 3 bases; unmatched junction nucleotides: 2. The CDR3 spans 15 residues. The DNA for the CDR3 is TGTGCCAGCAGCTTAGGGGACAGGGGTCACTATGGCTACACCTTC. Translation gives CASSLGDRGHYGYTF.

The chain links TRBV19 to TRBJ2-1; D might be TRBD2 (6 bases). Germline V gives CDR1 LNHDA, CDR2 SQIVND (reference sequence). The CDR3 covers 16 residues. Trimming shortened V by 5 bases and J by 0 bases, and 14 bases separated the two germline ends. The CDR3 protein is CASSPGAGSSYNEQFF. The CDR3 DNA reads TGTGCCAGTAGTCCTGGGGCCGGGAGCTCCTACAATGAGCAGTTCTTC.

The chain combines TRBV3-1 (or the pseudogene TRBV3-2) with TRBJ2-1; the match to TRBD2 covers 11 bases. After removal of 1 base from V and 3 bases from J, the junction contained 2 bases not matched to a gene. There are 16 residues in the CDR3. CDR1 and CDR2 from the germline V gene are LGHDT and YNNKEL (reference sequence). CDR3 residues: CASSQVSGGVYNEQFF. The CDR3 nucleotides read TGTGCCAGCAGCCAAGTTAGCGGGGGGGTCTACAATGAGCAGTTCTTC.

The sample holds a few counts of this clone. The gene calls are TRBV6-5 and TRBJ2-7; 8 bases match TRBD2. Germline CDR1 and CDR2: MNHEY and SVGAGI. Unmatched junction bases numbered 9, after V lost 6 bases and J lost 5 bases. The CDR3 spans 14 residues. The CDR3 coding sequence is TGTGCCAGCAGGGCGGGACTAGTCACCGACGAGCAGTACTTC. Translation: CASRAGLVTDEQYF.

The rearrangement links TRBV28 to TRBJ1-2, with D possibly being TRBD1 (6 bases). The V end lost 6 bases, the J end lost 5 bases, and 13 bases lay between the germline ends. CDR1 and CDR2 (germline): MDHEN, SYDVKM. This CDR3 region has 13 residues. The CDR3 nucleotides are TGTGCCAGCAGGGGGGAACAGGGATATGGCTACACCTTC. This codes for CASRGEQGYGYTF.

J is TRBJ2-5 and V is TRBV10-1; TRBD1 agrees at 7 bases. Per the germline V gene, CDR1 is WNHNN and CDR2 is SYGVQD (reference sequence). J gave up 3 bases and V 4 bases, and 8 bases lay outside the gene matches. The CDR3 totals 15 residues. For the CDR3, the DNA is TGCGCCAGCAGTGCAACGGGACAGATGAAAGAGACCCAGTACTTC. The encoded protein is CASSATGQMKETQYF.

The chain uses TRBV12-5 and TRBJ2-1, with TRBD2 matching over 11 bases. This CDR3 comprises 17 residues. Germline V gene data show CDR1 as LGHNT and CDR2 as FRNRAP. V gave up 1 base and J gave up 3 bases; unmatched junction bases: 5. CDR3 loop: CASGLGTLAGVYNEQFF. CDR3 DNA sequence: TGTGCTAGTGGTTTGGGAACACTAGCGGGAGTCTACAATGAGCAGTTCTTC.

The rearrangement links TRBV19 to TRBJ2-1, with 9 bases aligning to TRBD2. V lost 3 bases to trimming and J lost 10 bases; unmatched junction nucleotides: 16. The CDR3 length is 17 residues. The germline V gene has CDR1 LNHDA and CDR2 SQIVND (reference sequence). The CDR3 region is CASSISHSGRGLGEQFF. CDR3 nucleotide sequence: TGTGCCAGTAGTATCTCCCATAGCGGGAGAGGTCTCGGCGAGCAGTTCTTC.

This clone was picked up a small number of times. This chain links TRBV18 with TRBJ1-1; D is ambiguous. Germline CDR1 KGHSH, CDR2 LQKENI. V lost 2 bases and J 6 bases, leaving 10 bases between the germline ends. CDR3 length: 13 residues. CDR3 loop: CASSPISVAEAFF. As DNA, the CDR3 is TGTGCCAGCTCACCAATATCGGTGGCTGAAGCTTTCTTT.

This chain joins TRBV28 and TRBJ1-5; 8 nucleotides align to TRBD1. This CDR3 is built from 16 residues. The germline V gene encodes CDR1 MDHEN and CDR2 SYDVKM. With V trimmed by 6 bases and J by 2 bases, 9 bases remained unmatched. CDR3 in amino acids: CASSRIQGDGNQPQHF. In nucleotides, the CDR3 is TGTGCCAGCAGCCGGATACAGGGGGACGGCAATCAGCCCCAGCATTTT. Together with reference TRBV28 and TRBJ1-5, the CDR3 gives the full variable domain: DVKVTQSSRYLVKRTGEKVFLECVQDMDHENMFWYRQDPGLGLRLIYFSYDVKMKEKGDIPEGYSVSREKKERFSLILESASTNQTSMYLCASSRIQGDGNQPQHFGDGTRLSIL.

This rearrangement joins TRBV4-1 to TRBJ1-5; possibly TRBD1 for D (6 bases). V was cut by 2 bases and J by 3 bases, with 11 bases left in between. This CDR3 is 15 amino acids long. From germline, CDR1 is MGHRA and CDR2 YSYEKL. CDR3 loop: CASSQQQGYNQPQHF. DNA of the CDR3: TGCGCCAGCAGCCAACAACAGGGATACAATCAGCCCCAGCATTTT.

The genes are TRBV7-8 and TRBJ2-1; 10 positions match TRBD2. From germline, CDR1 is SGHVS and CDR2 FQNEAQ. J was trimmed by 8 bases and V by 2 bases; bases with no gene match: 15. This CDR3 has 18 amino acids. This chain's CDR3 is CASSLKRSQREGLDEQFF. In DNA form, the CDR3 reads TGTGCCAGCAGCTTAAAGCGGTCTCAGCGGGAGGGCCTAGATGAGCAGTTCTTC.

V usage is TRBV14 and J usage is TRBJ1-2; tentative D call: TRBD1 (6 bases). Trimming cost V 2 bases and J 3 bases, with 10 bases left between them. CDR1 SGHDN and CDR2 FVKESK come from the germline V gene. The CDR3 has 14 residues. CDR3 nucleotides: TGTGCCAGCAGCCAAATGGACAGATACTATGGCTACACCTTC. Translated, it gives CASSQMDRYYGYTF.

The CDR3, as DNA: TGCAGTGCCAGTTCGGGGACATCGGGGGAGCAGTACTTC. It codes for CSASSGTSGEQYF. J is TRBJ2-7 and V is TRBV20-1, with D tentatively TRBD1 (6 bases). The CDR3 is made up of 13 amino acids. Germline V gene data show CDR1 as DFQATT and CDR2 as SNEGSKA (reference sequence). Deletions cut 6 bases from V and 7 bases from J, with 19 bases between.

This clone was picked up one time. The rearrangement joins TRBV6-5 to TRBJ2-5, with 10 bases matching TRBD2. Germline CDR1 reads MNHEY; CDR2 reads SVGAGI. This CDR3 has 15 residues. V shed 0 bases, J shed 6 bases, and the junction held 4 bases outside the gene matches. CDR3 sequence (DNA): TGTGCCAGCAGTTACTCAGGAGCGGGAGGGAAGACCCAGTACTTC. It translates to CASSYSGAGGKTQYF.

Written as DNA, the CDR3 is TGTGCCACCTTGACAGACGTTGTGACTGAAGCTTTCTTT. This sequence encodes CATLTDVVTEAFF. V usage is TRBV12-3 or TRBV12-4 and J usage is TRBJ1-1; maybe TRBD1 (5 bases). Between the trimmed V and J ends, which lost 10 bases and 5 bases, there was a span of 17 bases. The CDR3 covers 13 residues.

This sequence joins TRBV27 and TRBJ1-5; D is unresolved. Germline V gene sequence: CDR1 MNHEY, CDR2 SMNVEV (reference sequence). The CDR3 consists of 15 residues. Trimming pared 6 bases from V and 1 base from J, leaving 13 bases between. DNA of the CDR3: TGTGCCAGCAGAAACCGGGGAGACAGCAATCAGCCCCAGCATTTT. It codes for CASRNRGDSNQPQHF.

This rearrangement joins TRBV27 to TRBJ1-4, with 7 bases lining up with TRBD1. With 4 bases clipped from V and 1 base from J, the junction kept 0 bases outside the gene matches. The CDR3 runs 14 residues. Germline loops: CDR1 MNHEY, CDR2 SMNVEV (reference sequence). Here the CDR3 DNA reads TGTGCCAGCAGTTGGACAGGAACTAATGAAAAACTGTTTTTT. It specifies CASSWTGTNEKLFF.

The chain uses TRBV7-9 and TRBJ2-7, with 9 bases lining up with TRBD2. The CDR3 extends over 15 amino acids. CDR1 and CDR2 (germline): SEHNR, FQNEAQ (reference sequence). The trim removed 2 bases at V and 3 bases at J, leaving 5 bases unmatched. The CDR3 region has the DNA TGTGCCAGCAGCTTATTGCTAGCGGGGAACTACGAGCAGTACTTC. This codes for CASSLLLAGNYEQYF.

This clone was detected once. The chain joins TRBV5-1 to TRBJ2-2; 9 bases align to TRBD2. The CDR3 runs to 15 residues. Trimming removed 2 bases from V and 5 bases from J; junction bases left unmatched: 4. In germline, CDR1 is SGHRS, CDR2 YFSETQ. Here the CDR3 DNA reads TGCGCCAGCAGCTTAATAGCGGGAGAAACCGGGGAGCTGTTTTTT. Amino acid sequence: CASSLIAGETGELFF.

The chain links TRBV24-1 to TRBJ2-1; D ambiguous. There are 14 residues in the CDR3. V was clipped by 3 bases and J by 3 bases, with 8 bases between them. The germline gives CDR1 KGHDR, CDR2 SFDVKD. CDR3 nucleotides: TGTGCCACCAGTGATCGGAGCGTCTACAATGAGCAGTTCTTC. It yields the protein CATSDRSVYNEQFF.